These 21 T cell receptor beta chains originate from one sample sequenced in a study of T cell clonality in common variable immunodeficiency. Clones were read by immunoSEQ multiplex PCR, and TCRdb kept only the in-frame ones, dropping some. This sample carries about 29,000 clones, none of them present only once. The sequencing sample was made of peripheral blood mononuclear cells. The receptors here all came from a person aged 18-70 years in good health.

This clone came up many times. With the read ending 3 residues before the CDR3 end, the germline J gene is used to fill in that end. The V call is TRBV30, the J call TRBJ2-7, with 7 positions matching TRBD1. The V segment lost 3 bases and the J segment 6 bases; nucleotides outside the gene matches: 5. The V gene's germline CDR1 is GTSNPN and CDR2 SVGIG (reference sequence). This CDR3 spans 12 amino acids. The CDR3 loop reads CAWREDRLEQYF. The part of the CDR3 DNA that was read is TGTGCCTGGAGAGAGGACAGGCTCGAG.

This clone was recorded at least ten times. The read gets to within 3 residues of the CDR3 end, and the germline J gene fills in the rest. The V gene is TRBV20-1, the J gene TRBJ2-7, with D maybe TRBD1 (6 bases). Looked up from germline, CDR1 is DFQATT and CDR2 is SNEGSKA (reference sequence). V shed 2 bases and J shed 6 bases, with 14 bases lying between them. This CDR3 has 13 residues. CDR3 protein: CSARRPTGLEQYF. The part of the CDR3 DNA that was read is TGCAGTGCTAGACGACCGACAGGCCTCGAG.

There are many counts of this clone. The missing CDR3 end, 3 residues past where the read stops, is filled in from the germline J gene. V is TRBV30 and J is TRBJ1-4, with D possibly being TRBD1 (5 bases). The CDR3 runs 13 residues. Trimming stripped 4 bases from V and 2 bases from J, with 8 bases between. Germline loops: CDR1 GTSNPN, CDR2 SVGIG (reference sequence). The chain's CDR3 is CAWKAGTNEKLFF. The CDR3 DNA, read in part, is TGTGCCTGGAAGGCAGGGACTAATGAAAAA.

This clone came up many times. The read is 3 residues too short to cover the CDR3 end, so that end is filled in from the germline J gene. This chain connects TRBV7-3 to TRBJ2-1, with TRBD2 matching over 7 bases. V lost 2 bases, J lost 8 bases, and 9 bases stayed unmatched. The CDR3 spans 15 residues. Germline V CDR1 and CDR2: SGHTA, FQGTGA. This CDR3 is CASSLDQREVDEQFF. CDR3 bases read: TGTGCCAGCAGCTTAGACCAGCGGGAAGTCGATGAG.

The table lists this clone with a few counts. The CDR3 region is CASSSGTEGANVLFF. The CDR3 bases that were read are TGTGCCAGCTCGTCCGGGACGGAGGGGGCCAACGTG. The V call is TRBV18, the J call TRBJ2-2; TRBD1 might be the D (7 bases). Read coverage stops 3 residues before the CDR3 terminus; the germline J gene supplies the remainder. CDR3 size: 15 residues. Germline V gene data show CDR1 as KGHSH and CDR2 as LQKENI.

The CDR3 bases that were read are TGTGCCTTTAAGCTAGGGTCTGGGGCCAACGTG. This encodes CAFKLGSGANV. The full-length CDR3 reads as CAFKLGSGANVLFF. The gene calls are TRBV30 and TRBJ2-2, with a possible D match to TRBD1 (5 bases). From the germline J gene comes the end of the CDR3, since the read stops 3 residues before it. Germline assignment: CDR1 GTSNPN and CDR2 SVGIG (reference sequence). This CDR3 spans 14 amino acids.

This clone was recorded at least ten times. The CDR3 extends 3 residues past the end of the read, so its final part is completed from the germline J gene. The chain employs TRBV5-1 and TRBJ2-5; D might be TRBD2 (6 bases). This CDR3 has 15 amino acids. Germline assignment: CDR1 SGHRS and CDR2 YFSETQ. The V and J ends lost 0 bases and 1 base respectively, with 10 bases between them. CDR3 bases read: TGCGCCAGCAGCTTGGGGCCTAGCGCCCAAGAGACC. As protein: CASSLGPSAQET. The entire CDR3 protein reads CASSLGPSAQETQYF. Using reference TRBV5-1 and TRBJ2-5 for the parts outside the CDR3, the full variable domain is KAGVTQTPRYLIKTRGQQVTLSCSPISGHRSVSWYQQTPGQGLQFLFEYFSETQRNKGNFPGRFSGRQFSNSRSEMNVSTLELGDSALYLCASSLGPSAQETQYFGPGTRLLVL.

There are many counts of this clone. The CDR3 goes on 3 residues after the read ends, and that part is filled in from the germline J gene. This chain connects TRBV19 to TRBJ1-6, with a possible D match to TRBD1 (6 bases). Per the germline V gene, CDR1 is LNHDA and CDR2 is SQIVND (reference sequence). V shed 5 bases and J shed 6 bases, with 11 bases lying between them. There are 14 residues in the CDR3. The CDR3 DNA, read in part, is TGTGCCAGTAGTCAACAGGGAGGTAATTCACCC. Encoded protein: CASSQQGGNSP. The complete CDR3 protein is CASSQQGGNSPLHF.

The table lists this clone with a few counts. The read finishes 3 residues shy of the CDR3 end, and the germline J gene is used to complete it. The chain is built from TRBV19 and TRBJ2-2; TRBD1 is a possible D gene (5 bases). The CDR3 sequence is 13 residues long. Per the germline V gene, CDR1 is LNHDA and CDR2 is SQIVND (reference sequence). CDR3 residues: CASSDSSNEKLFF. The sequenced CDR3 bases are TGTGCCAGTAGTGACAGCTCTAATGAAAAG.

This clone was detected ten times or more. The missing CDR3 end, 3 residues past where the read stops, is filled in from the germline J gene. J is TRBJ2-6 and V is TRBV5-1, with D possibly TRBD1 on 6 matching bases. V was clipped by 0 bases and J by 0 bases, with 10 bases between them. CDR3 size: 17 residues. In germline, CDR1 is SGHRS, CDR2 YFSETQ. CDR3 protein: CASSLGQAISGANVLTF. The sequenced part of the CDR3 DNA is TGCGCCAGCAGCTTGGGACAGGCTATCTCTGGGGCCAACGTC.

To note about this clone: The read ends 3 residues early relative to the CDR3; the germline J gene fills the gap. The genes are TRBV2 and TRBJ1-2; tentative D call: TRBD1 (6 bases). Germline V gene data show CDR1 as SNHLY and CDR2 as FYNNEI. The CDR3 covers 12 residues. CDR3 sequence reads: CASRIGGGGYTF. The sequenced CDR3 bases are TGTGCCAGCAGAATAGGGGGTGGAGGC.

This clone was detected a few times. Incomplete CDR3 DNA: TGTGCCAGTAGCCACAGGGACGGGCAAGAGACG. Protein: CASSHRDGQET. Given in full, the CDR3 is CASSHRDGQETQYF. The gene calls are TRBV19 and TRBJ2-3; a weak D match, TRBD1 (6 bases). Coverage ceases 3 residues before the CDR3 finishes, and the germline J gene fills in the end. In germline, CDR1 is LNHDA, CDR2 SQIVND (reference sequence). CDR3 length equals 14 residues.

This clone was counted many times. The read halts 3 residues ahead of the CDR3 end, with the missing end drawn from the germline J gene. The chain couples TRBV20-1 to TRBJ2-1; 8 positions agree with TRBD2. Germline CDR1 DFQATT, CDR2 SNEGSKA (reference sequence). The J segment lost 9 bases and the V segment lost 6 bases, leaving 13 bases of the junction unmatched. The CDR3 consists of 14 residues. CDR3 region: CSAREGGGRLEQFF. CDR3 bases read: TGCAGTGCAAGGGAGGGCGGCGGGAGGCTTGAG.

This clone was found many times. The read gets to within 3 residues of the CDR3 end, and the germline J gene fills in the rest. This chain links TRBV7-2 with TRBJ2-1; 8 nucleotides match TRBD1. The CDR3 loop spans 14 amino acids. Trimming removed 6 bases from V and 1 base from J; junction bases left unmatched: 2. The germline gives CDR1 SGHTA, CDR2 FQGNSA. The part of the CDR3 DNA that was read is TGTGCCAGCAGTGGACAGGGATCCTACAATGAG. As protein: CASSGQGSYNE. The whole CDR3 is CASSGQGSYNEQFF.

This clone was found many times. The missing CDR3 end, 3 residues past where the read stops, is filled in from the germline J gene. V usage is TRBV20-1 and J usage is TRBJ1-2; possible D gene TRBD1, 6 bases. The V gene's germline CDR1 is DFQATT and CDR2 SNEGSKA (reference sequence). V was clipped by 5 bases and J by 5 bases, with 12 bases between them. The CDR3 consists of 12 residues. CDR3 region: CSAFKDRYGYTF. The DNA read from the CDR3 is TGCAGTGCTTTTAAGGACAGATATGGC.

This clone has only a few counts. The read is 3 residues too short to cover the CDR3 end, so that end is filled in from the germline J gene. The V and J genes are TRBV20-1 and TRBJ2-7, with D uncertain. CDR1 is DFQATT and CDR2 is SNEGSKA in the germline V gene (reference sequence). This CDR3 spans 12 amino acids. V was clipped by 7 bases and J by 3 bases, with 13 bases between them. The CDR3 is CSGASSNYEQYF. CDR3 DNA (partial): TGCAGTGGGGCCAGTTCTAACTACGAG.

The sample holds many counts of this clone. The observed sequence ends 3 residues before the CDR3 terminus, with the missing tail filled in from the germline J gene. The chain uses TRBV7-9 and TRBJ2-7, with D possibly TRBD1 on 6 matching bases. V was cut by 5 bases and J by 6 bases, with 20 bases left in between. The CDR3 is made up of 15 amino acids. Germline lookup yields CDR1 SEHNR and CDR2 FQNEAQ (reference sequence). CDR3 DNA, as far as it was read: TGTGCCAGCAGCACCTCCGGGACATTGAATTTCGAG. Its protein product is CASSTSGTLNFE. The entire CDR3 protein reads CASSTSGTLNFEQYF. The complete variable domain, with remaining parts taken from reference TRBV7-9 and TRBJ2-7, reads DTGVSQNPRHKITKRGQNVTFRCDPISEHNRLYWYRQTLGQGPEFLTYFQNEAQLEKSRLLSDRFSAERPKGSFSTLEIQRTEQGDSAMYLCASSTSGTLNFEQYFGPGTRLTVT.

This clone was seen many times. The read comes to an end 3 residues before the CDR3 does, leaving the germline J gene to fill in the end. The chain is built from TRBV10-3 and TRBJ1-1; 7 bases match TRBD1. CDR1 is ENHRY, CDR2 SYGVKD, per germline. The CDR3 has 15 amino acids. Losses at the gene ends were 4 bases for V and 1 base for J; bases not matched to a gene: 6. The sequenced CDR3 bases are TGTGCCATCAGTGGGCCGGGACAGCGGAACACTGAA. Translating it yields CAISGPGQRNTE. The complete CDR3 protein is CAISGPGQRNTEAFF.

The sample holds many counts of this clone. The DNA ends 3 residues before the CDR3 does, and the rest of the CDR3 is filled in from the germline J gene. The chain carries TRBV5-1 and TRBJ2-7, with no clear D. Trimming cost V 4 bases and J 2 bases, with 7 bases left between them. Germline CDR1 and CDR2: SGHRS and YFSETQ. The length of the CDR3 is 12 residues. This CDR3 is CASSASPYEQYF. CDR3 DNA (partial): TGCGCCAGCAGCGCGTCCCCCTACGAG. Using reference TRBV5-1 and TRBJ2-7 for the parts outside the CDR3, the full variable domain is KAGVTQTPRYLIKTRGQQVTLSCSPISGHRSVSWYQQTPGQGLQFLFEYFSETQRNKGNFPGRFSGRQFSNSRSEMNVSTLELGDSALYLCASSASPYEQYFGPGTRLTVT.

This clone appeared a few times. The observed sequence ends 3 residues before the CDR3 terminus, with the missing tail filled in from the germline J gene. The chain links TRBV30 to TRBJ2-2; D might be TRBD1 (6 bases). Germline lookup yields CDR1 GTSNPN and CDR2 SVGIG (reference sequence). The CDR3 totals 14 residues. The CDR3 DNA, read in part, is TGTGCCTGGAGGCGCAGGGGCGAGCGTGAAAAG. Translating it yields CAWRRRGEREK. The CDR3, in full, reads CAWRRRGEREKLFF.

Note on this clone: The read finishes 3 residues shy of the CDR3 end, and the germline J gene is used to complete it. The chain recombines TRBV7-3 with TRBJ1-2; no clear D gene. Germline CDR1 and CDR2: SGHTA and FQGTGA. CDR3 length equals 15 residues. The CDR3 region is CASSLTRELDNDYTF. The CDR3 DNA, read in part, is TGTGCCAGCAGCTTAACGCGGGAGCTCGACAATGAC. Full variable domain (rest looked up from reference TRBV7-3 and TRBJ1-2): GAGVSQTPSNKVTEKGKYVELRCDPISGHTALYWYRQSLGQGPEFLIYFQGTGAADDSGLPNDRFFAVRPEGSVSTLKIQRTERGDSAVYLCASSLTRELDNDYTFGSGTRLTVV.